The text below deals with one TCR beta chain. These data originate in a study of preoperative IRX-2 immunotherapy in early breast cancer. The protocol was immunoSEQ multiplex PCR, while the TCRdb copy is restricted to in-frame clones and leaves out a portion. The data show tens of thousands of clones, with over 80% seen just once and about 2.7% held by the top ten. V was trimmed by 4 bases and J by 2 bases, leaving 7 bases between them. CDR3 length equals 13 residues. CDR1 and CDR2 from the germline V gene are MNHGY and SAAAGT. The treatment is: preoperative locoregional IRX-2 cytokine immunotherapy. Preoperative locoregional IRX-2 cytokine immunotherapy was tested in the phase Ib source study.

This clonotype originated in a human donor with breast cancer. The source was lymph node tissue, collected from a patient treated with IRX-2 immunotherapy. The chain couples TRBV6-8 to TRBJ2-3, with D hard to call. DNA for the CDR3: TGTGCCAGCAGTTCACAGAACACAGATACGCAGTATTTT. Translation: CASSSQNTDTQYF.